Sequencing of this TCR beta chain was carried out in a study of shared clonotypes between healthy human individuals. CDR3 length: 15 amino acids. CDR1 is SGHNT, CDR2 YYREEE, per germline (reference sequence). Trimming shortened V by 0 bases and J by 1 base, and 10 bases separated the two germline ends. Data came from immunoSEQ multiplex PCR; TCRdb stores just in-frame clones and leaves some out. The sample records roughly 1,500,000 clones, around 98.5% being singletons. A split of CD4+ cells into CD45RA+ naive and CD45RA-negative memory subsets was performed. Material for sequencing was naive CD4+ T cells sorted from blood. Subset noted: CD45RA+ positively selected. The sequence was obtained from a man younger than 40 in good health. The chain carries TRBV5-4 and TRBJ2-5; D call uncertain. The CDR3 nucleotides read TGTGCCAGCAGCTTGGCCCGTGGAGCCCAAGAGACCCAGTACTTC. It yields the protein CASSLARGAQETQYF.